This T cell receptor (beta chain) was identified during a study of blood T cell repertoires in COVID-19 (dated by TCRdb to about 2020). The study in broad terms: Collaborator samples came from the United States, Italy and Spain and covered acute and convalescent phases of COVID-19. Deeply sampled blood TCRbeta repertoires from subjects exposed to, actively infected with, or recovered from COVID-19 were included in the dataset. Sample metadata almost always included a de-identified subject ID, COVID-19 status, age in years and sex. The samples were drawn from two sources: the first 160 participants of the ongoing ImmuneRACE study, and approximately 1,300 subjects contributed by 6 global collaborators. Where available, HLA class I and class II types were obtained from metadata supplied by the sample provider rather than from assay-based typing. A freely available public database, intended as a resource for researchers studying the immune response to SARS-CoV-2, is where the repertoires were released. The material from the prospective study consisted of cDNA or gDNA derived from T cells, B-cell-depleted T cells, or PBMCs. Broader findings and caveats from the paper: Clinical and demographic metadata were provided uncurated, with the amount varying by source and participant.

Participants in the prospective study were aged roughly 18 to 89 years, lived in some 24 United States geographic areas, and enrolled through a virtual design. In the prospective study, cohorts were assigned on the basis of participant-reported clinical history obtained from a screening survey and a study questionnaire. Exposed participants had been in contact with someone with a PCR-confirmed or clinician-diagnosed COVID-19 case within 2 weeks of study entry. In the prospective study, whole blood, serum and a nasopharyngeal or oropharyngeal swab were collected from each participant by mobile phlebotomists. Over a roughly 2-month period, participants in the prospective study had the option of providing additional blood draws and questionnaires. Before DNA extraction, prospective study blood samples were shipped either frozen or at room temperature. About this clone: There is no known antigen for this receptor. No much larger clone exists at a distance of one base, and base qualities are not known.

The trim is 3 bases for V and 4 bases for J, with a gap of 21 bases between the germline ends. CDR1 is given as MDHEN and CDR2 as SYDVKM, both from the germline V gene. The CDR3 numbers 17 residues from cysteine through phenylalanine. Solely the CDR3 DNA is kept, with 51 bases framed from the first base. TCRbeta CDR3 regions were amplified from genomic DNA by means of the immunoSEQ Assay, a bias-controlled multiplex PCR. From the authors' description of their analysis: Within the assay, amplification of reference gene primers was used to estimate how many nucleated cells each sample contained. Sequence reads were collapsed and filtered to measure the absolute abundance of every unique TCRbeta CDR3 rearrangement. Productive Simpson clonality was computed per sample as the square root of Simpson's diversity index over productive rearrangements. TCRdb took this table from immuneACCESS and kept in-frame rearrangements with V and J called. Such tables lack part of the clones; where checked against another copy, unresolved V genes explain under half of the gap, and the rest is unexplained. That table is the source of V, J and clone size, and D and trimming were worked out from the DNA. Recorded for this sample are fewer than 350,000 clones; around 84% of them occurred a single time. The ten most abundant clones make up 1.5% to 2% of the sample.

Material for sequencing was PBMCs or T cells enriched from blood (not recorded which). The receptor was isolated from a woman aged 25 to 39 who had been exposed to COVID-19. The chain is encoded by TRBV28 joined to TRBJ1-2; the D gene is possibly TRBD1, with 6 bases matching. The CDR3 reads as follows: CASSLGTGNVIFYGYTF. The DNA sequence follows: TGTGCCAGCAGTTTGGGTACAGGGAACGTGATTTTCTATGGCTACACCTTC.